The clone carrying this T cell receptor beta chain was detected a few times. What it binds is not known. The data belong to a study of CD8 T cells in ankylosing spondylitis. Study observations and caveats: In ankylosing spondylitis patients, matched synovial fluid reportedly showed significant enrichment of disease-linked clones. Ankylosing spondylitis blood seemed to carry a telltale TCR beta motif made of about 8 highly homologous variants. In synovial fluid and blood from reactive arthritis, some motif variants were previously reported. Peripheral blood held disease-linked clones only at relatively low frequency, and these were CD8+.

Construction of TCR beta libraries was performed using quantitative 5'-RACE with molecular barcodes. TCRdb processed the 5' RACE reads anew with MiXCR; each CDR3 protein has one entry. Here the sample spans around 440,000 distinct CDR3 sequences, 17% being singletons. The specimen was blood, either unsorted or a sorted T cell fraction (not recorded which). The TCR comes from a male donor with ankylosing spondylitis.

CDR3 nucleotides: TGTGCCAGCAGCCTAAGTCCAGCGGGAGAGCTCGGGGAGCTGTTTTTT. It is translated as CASSLSPAGELGELFF. The chain employs TRBV7-2 and TRBJ2-2; 8 bases line up with TRBD2. Trimming removed 5 bases from V and 7 bases from J; junction bases left unmatched: 12. This CDR3 spans 16 amino acids. The germline CDR1 and CDR2 sequences are SGHTA and FQGNSA.